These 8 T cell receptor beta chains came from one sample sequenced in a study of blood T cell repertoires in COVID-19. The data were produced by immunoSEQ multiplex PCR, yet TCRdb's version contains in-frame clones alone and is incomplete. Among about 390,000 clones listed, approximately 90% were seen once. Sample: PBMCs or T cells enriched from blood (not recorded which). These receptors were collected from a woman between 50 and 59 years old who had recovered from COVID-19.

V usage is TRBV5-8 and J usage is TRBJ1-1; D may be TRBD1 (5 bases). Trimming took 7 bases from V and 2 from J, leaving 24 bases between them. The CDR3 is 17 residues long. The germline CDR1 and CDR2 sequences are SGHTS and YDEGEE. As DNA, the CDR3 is TGTGCCAGCTACTTTCCAGGGTGGGGAATTACCAACACTGAAGCTTTCTTT. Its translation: CASYFPGWGITNTEAFF.

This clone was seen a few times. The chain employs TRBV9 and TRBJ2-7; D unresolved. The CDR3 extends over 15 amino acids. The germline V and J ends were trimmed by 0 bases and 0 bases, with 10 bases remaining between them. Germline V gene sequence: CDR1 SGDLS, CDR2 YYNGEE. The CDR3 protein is CASSVAPTPSYEQYF. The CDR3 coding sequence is TGTGCCAGCAGCGTAGCCCCAACTCCCTCCTACGAGCAGTACTTC.

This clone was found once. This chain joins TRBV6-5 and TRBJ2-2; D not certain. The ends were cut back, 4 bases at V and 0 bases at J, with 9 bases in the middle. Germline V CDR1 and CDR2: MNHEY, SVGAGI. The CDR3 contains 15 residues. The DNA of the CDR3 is TGTGCCAGCAGTTGGCTTCGCTCGAACACCGGGGAGCTGTTTTTT. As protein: CASSWLRSNTGELFF.

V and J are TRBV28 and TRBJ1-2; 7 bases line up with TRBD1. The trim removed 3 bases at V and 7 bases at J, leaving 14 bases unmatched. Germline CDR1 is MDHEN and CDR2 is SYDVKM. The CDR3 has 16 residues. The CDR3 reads CASSFSFRQGLSGYTF. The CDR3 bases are TGTGCCAGCAGTTTCAGCTTTCGACAGGGTTTGAGTGGCTACACCTTC.

The CDR3 bases are TGTGCCAGCACCCGTGGACAGTTGAGCACAGATACGCAGTATTTT. Translated: CASTRGQLSTDTQYF. V usage is TRBV7-9 and J usage is TRBJ2-3; D perhaps matches TRBD1 (6 bases). Germline CDR1 SEHNR, CDR2 FQNEAQ (reference sequence). The CDR3 contains 15 residues. Trimming left V 7 bases short and J 0 bases short, with 14 bases between.

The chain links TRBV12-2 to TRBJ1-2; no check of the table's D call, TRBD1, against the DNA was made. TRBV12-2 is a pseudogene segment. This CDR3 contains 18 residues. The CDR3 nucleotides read TGTGCAAGTCGCTTCCTCCCCCCGGGACAGGGATTTCCTTATGGCTACACCTTC. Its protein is CASRFLPPGQGFPYGYTF.

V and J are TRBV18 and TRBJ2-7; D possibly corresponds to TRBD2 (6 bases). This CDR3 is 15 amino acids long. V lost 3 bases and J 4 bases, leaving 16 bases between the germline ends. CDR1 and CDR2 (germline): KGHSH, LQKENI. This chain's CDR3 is CASSPTGGTLYEQYF. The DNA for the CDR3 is TGTGCCAGCTCACCCACTGGGGGGACCCTGTACGAGCAGTACTTC.

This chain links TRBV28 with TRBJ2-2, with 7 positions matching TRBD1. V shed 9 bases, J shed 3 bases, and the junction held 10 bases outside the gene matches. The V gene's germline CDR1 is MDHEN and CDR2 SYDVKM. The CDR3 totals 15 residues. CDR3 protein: CASGPRGYYTGELFF. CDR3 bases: TGTGCCAGTGGGCCCAGGGGGTATTACACCGGGGAGCTGTTTTTT.